Below are 13 T cell receptor beta chains sequenced from a single sample in a study of breast tumors, draining lymph nodes, adjacent tissues. Axillary draining lymph nodes of breast cancer patients supplied the node samples. TCRdb ran MiXCR on the multiplex PCR reads and lists one entry per CDR3 protein. The sample lists under 350,000 distinct CDR3 sequences; roughly 31% were seen once. Sequenced material: axillary lymph node tissue. These receptors were collected from a female donor with breast cancer. Some clones in this sample may be carry-over from other donors' samples.

This clonotype showed up many times. The chain's CDR3 is CATSDFRGLAGLQETQYF. CDR3 DNA sequence: TGTGCCACCAGTGATTTCAGGGGACTAGCGGGACTCCAAGAGACCCAGTACTTC. The J gene is TRBJ2-5, the V gene TRBV24-1; 13 bases match TRBD2. With V trimmed by 1 base and J by 1 base, 5 bases remained unmatched. The CDR3 totals 18 residues. Germline CDR1 KGHDR, CDR2 SFDVKD.

In its sample, this clonotype was seen many times. This rearrangement joins TRBV7-9 to TRBJ2-1; 9 positions match TRBD2. The length of the CDR3 is 18 residues. With 2 bases clipped from V and 5 bases from J, the junction kept 13 bases outside the gene matches. Germline V gene data show CDR1 as SEHNR and CDR2 as FQNEAQ (reference sequence). The CDR3 is CASSLSWGLALLNNEQFF. CDR3 in DNA: TGTGCCAGCAGCTTAAGTTGGGGACTAGCATTACTAAACAATGAGCAGTTCTTC.

This chain connects TRBV29-1 to TRBJ1-4, with 9 bases fitting TRBD1. Looked up from germline, CDR1 is SQVTM and CDR2 is ANQGSEA. V shed 3 bases and J 5 bases; nucleotides not matched to a gene: 4. The CDR3 is made up of 14 amino acids. The CDR3 loop is CSVDSGQGNEKLFF. The CDR3 coding sequence is TGCAGCGTTGATTCTGGACAGGGGAATGAAAAACTGTTTTTT.

To note about this clonotype: Germline is not matched at one junction end, which may reflect a read error. The gene calls are TRBV9 and TRBJ2-6; possibly TRBD1 for D (5 bases). The CDR3 sequence is 15 residues long. Germline CDR1 is SGDLS and CDR2 is YYNGEE. The CDR3 DNA sequence: TGTGCCAGCAGCGTAGGGGGTGCTGGGGCCAACGTCCTGACGTTC. Encoded protein: CASSVGGAGANVLTF.

About this clonotype itself: One junction end disagrees with the germline gene, perhaps due to a read error. The V gene is TRBV25-1, the J gene TRBJ1-6; unclear D gene. The germline CDR1 and CDR2 sequences are MGHDK and SYGVNS. This CDR3 is built from 13 residues. The CDR3 loop reads CASSGRAGSPLRF. As DNA, the CDR3 is TGTGCCAGCAGTGGACGGGCAGGTTCACCCCTCCGCTTT.

This clonotype was seen at least ten times. The V call is TRBV9, the J call TRBJ2-1, with D uncertain. V was clipped by 0 bases and J by 7 bases, with 11 bases between them. The CDR3 is 14 amino acids. The germline V gene encodes CDR1 SGDLS and CDR2 YYNGEE. The CDR3: CASSVGTYANEQFF. The CDR3 DNA reads as TGTGCCAGCAGCGTAGGGACGTATGCAAATGAGCAGTTCTTC. Supplemented by reference TRBV9 and TRBJ2-1, the full variable domain reads DSGVTQTPKHLITATGQRVTLRCSPRSGDLSVYWYQQSLDQGLQFLIQYYNGEERAKGNILERFSAQQFPDLHSELNLSSLELGDSALYFCASSVGTYANEQFFGPGTRLTVL.

The chain carries TRBV6-2 or TRBV6-3 and TRBJ2-5; possible D gene TRBD1, 6 bases. Germline V CDR1 and CDR2: MNHEY, SVGEGT. This CDR3 contains 14 residues. V dropped 1 base and J dropped 4 bases, with 10 bases sitting between them. The CDR3 is CASSYFDRRETQYF. CDR3 bases: TGTGCCAGCAGTTACTTCGACAGGCGAGAGACCCAGTACTTC.

This clonotype showed up many times. The gene calls are TRBV14 and TRBJ2-1; the D gene is possibly TRBD2 (5 bases). The CDR3 length is 15 residues. CDR1 and CDR2 from the germline V gene are SGHDN and FVKESK. The V end lost 2 bases, the J end lost 2 bases, and 10 bases lay between the germline ends. CDR3 region: CASSQIGRTYNEQFF. The DNA of the CDR3 is TGTGCCAGCAGCCAAATTGGGAGAACCTACAATGAGCAGTTCTTC.

This clonotype was observed many times. V and J are TRBV19 and TRBJ2-5; D is unresolved. Germline V gene sequence: CDR1 LNHDA, CDR2 SQIVND (reference sequence). V dropped 9 bases and J dropped 4 bases, with 12 bases sitting between them. The CDR3 consists of 12 residues. CDR3 coding DNA: TGTGCCAGCGGGCCAAACCCAGAGACCCAGTACTTC. Its protein is CASGPNPETQYF.

This clonotype was seen at least ten times. V gene TRBV7-2 combines with J gene TRBJ2-1, with 8 bases lining up with TRBD2. With 1 base clipped from V and 4 bases from J, the junction kept 9 bases outside the gene matches. In germline, CDR1 is SGHTA, CDR2 FQGNSA. This CDR3 is built from 17 residues. The CDR3 region is CASSLGLAGGGYNEQFF. DNA for the CDR3: TGTGCCAGCAGCTTAGGCCTGGCGGGAGGCGGGTACAATGAGCAGTTCTTC.

The chain employs TRBV5-1 and TRBJ2-3; 8 bases are shared with TRBD2. Germline V lookup: CDR1 SGHRS, CDR2 YFSETQ. The CDR3 runs to 21 residues. Germline trimming cut 4 bases from V and 3 bases from J; bases unmatched to any gene: 25. The CDR3 region has the DNA TGCGCCAGCAGCCCCAGCCCCCAAGGGGTTTGGTCGGGGGGGGATACAGATACGCAGTATTTT. Its protein is CASSPSPQGVWSGGDTDTQYF.

As regards this clonotype: The junction does not match germline at one end; this may be a read error. The rearrangement joins TRBV4-1 to TRBJ2-3; 9 bases line up with TRBD2. The tail of the sequence fits TRBJ2-5 better, so the J call may be wrong. The CDR3 loop spans 15 amino acids. The germline gives CDR1 MGHRA, CDR2 YSYEKL. CDR3 nucleotides: TGTGCCAGCAGCTCGGTAGCGGGAGCCCAAGAGACCCAGTACTTC. Amino acids: CASSSVAGAQETQYF.

The chain employs TRBV19 and TRBJ1-5, with D maybe TRBD1 (6 bases). This CDR3 region has 15 residues. CDR1 is LNHDA and CDR2 is SQIVND in the germline V gene (reference sequence). V was shortened by 9 bases and J by 1 base, with 16 bases between the two germline ends. The CDR3 loop reads CASTTGGGSNQPQHF. The CDR3 nucleotides read TGTGCCAGCACGACGGGGGGCGGAAGCAATCAGCCCCAGCATTTT.